The 2 T cell receptor beta chains in this list originate from one sample, sequenced in a study of OX40 agonist ivuxolimab in advanced cancers. The assay was immunoSEQ multiplex PCR, and TCRdb's table has in-frame clones only and misses some. The sample includes roughly 100,000 clones, 90% seen only once; the top ten take approximately 0.52%. The specimen was CD4+ or CD8+ T cells sorted from blood, collected in a trial of the OX40 agonist ivuxolimab. The origin of the receptors is an adult with an advanced solid tumor such as melanoma, head and neck, liver or kidney cancer.

The chain has TRBV30 and TRBJ1-5; 7 bases align to TRBD1. The CDR3 extends over 15 amino acids. Germline loops: CDR1 GTSNPN, CDR2 SVGIG (reference sequence). Trimming cost V 0 bases and J 4 bases; bases outside gene matches: 6. As DNA, the CDR3 is TGTGCCTGGAGTGTACGAGACAGGGAAAATCAGCCCCAGCATTTT. This codes for CAWSVRDRENQPQHF.

The chain carries TRBV5-5 and TRBJ1-4, with TRBD1 as a possible D gene (5 bases). Trimming stripped 4 bases from V and 4 bases from J, with 8 bases between. The germline V gene encodes CDR1 SGHKS and CDR2 YYEKEE (reference sequence). This CDR3 has 13 residues. For the CDR3, the DNA is TGTGCCAGCAGCCCTCAGGGTAATGAAAAACTGTTTTTT. Residues: CASSPQGNEKLFF.